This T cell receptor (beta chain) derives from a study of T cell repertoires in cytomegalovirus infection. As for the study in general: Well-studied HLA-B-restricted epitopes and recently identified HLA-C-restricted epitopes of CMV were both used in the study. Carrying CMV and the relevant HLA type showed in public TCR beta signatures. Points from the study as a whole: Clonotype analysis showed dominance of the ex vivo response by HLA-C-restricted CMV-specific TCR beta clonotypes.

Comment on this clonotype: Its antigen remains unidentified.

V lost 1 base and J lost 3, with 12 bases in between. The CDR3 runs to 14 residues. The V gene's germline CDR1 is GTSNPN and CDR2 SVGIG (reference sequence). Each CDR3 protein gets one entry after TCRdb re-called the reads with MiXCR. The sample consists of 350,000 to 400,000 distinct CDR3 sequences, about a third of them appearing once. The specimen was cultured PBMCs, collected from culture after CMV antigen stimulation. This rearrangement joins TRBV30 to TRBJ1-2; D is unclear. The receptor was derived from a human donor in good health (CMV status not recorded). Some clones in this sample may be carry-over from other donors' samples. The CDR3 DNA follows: TGTGCCTGGAGTGAGGGAATATCGGACTATGGCTACACCTTC. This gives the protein CAWSEGISDYGYTF.